The TCR beta chain under discussion was sequenced for a study of blood T cell repertoires in COVID-19 (dated by TCRdb to 2018 to 2021). As for the study more broadly: Samples from collaborators originated in the United States, Italy and Spain and spanned both the acute and convalescent phases of COVID-19. The prospective study material was composed of cDNA or gDNA derived from T cells, B-cell-depleted T cells, or PBMCs. Deeply sampled blood TCRbeta repertoires from subjects exposed to, actively infected with, or recovered from COVID-19 were included in the dataset. The repertoires were made available in a free public database intended to serve as a resource for research on the immune response to SARS-CoV-2. The samples were drawn from two sources: the first 160 participants of the ongoing ImmuneRACE study, and 1,000 to 1,500 subjects contributed by 6 global collaborators. A de-identified subject ID, COVID-19 status, age in years and sex were almost always included in the sample metadata. Where HLA class I and class II types were available, the types were taken from metadata supplied by the sample provider, not from assay-based typing.

Comment on this clone: Its antigen is still unknown. No base quality information exists; no much larger clone differs at one position.

The investigation overall reported the following: How much clinical and demographic metadata was included differed by source and by participant, and the metadata was provided uncurated.

Whole blood was collected in K2EDTA tubes by collaborating institutions according to the institutions' own protocols. For TCRbeta analysis, collaborators shipped samples as frozen whole blood, isolated PBMCs, or DNA extracted from either of those sample types. TCRbeta CDR3 regions were amplified from genomic DNA using the immunoSEQ Assay, a bias-controlled multiplex PCR. As for the original processing: The number of nucleated cells in each sample was estimated from the amplification of reference gene primers within the assay. To quantify the absolute abundance of each unique TCRbeta CDR3 rearrangement, sequence reads were collapsed and filtered. For each sample, productive Simpson clonality was calculated as the square root of Simpson's diversity index across productive rearrangements. TCRdb retrieved this table from immuneACCESS and kept in-frame rearrangements only. Not all clones are present; in checked studies, unresolved V genes account for under half, and no reason is known for the remainder. V, J and clone size were drawn from that table, and D and trimming were deduced from the DNA. This sample lists roughly 140,000 clones; about 80% were detected once. 5.5% to 7% of the sample comes from the top ten.

The CDR1 and CDR2 encoded by the germline V gene are SGDLS and YYNGEE. Spanning cysteine to phenylalanine, the CDR3 consists of 17 amino acids. Left in the record is the CDR3 DNA by itself, 51 bases read in frame from the first base. Germline trimming amounts to 7 bases on V and 1 base on J, with 15 as the count of junction bases outside the gene matches. The specimen sequenced was peripheral blood. The origin of this receptor is a human donor in a cohort sampled during active COVID-19. This chain joins TRBV9 to TRBJ2-7; 9 bases in between match TRBD2. The CDR3 has the sequence CASGLAGALPSSYEQYF. The sequence in DNA is TGTGCCAGCGGATTAGCGGGGGCTCTGCCTTCTTCCTACGAGCAGTACTTC.